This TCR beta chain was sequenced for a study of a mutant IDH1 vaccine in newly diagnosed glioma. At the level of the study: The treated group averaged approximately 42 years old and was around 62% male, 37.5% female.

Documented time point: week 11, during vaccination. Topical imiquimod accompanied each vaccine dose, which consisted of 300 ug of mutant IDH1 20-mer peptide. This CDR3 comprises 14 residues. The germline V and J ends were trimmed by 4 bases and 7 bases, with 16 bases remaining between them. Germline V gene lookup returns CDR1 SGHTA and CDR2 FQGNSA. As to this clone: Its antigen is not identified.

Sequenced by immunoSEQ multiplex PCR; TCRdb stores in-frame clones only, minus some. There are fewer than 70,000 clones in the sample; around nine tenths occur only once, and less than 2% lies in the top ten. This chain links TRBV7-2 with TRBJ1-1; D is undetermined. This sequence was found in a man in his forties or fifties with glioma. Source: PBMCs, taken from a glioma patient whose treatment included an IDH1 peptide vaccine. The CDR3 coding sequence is TGTGCCAGCAGCTCAAGGACTACTCAACTTGAAGCTTTCTTT. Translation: CASSSRTTQLEAFF. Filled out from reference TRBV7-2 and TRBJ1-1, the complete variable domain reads GAGVSQSPSNKVTEKGKDVELRCDPISGHTALYWYRQSLGQGLEFLIYFQGNSAPDKSGLPSDRFSAERTGGSVSTLTIQRTQQEDSAVYLCASSSRTTQLEAFFGQGTRLTVV.